Shown below are 12 T cell receptor beta chains from a single sample sequenced in a study of control samples from healthy donors and cancer patients (TCRdb year 2020). Library generation was performed with the immunoSEQ multiplex PCR assay. TCRdb stores this immuneACCESS table with in-frame sequences only. Part of the clones is absent; in the studies checked, under half of the shortfall reflects unresolved V genes, and no reason is known for the rest. A total of about 74,000 clones appear in this sample, around nine tenths of them only once. The biggest ten clones account for 5.7% of the sample. The source material was blood. All receptors derive from a woman between 45 and 65 years old in good health.

This chain uses TRBV3-1 (or the pseudogene TRBV3-2) with TRBJ2-7, with D tentatively TRBD1 (8 bases). V was clipped by 1 base and J by 6 bases, with 16 bases between them. CDR1 and CDR2 (germline): LGHDT, YNNKEL (reference sequence). This CDR3 has 15 amino acids. The DNA for the CDR3 is TGTGCCAGCAGCCAAGCCCAGACAGGGGAGGGCGAGCAGTACTTC. As protein: CASSQAQTGEGEQYF.

The genes are TRBV5-6 and TRBJ1-5; D gene ambiguous. Germline assignment: CDR1 SGHDT and CDR2 YYEEEE. The CDR3 runs 16 residues. V lost 4 bases to trimming and J lost 6 bases, with 20 bases between them. The CDR3 bases are TGTGCCAGCAGCCCGAATAATAGGCGAGTAGGTCAGCCCCAGCATTTT. Translated, it gives CASSPNNRRVGQPQHF.

CDR3 in amino acids: CASSLGGMNTEAFF. CDR3 nucleotide sequence: TGTGCCAGCAGCTTGGGTGGTATGAACACTGAAGCTTTCTTT. The chain is built from TRBV5-5 and TRBJ1-1; no clear D gene. Trimming shortened V by 0 bases and J by 0 bases, and 6 bases separated the two germline ends. Germline CDR1 reads SGHKS; CDR2 reads YYEKEE (reference sequence). This CDR3 spans 14 amino acids.

This chain uses TRBV7-6 with TRBJ2-7; 11 bases agree with TRBD2. This CDR3 has 14 amino acids. V lost 6 bases, J lost 7 bases, and 8 bases stayed unmatched. The germline gives CDR1 SGHVS, CDR2 FNYEAQ. In DNA form, the CDR3 reads TGTGCCAGCAGTCAAGCACTAGCGGGGGAAGAGCAGTACTTC. Protein sequence: CASSQALAGEEQYF.

V gene TRBV18 combines with J gene TRBJ1-2, with TRBD1 matching over 8 bases. Germline V gene lookup returns CDR1 KGHSH and CDR2 LQKENI. The CDR3 runs to 15 residues. The J segment lost 7 bases and the V segment lost 3 bases, leaving 10 bases of the junction unmatched. The CDR3 DNA is TGTGCCAGCTCACCGAATAAAAGGACAGGGTTTGGCTACACCTTC. It is translated as CASSPNKRTGFGYTF.

J is TRBJ1-4 and V is TRBV11-2, with D possibly TRBD1 on 6 matching bases. The CDR3 is 13 residues long. With 5 bases removed from V and 8 bases from J, the gap between germline ends came to 12 bases. Germline assignment: CDR1 SGHAT and CDR2 FQNNGV. The CDR3 sequence is CASSPQGTEKLFF. The CDR3 DNA follows: TGTGCCAGCAGCCCACAGGGTACCGAAAAACTGTTTTTT. Variable domain in full (rest from reference TRBV11-2 and TRBJ1-4): EAGVAQSPRYKIIEKRQSVAFWCNPISGHATLYWYQQILGQGPKLLIQFQNNGVVDDSQLPKDRFSAERLKGVDSTLKIQPAKLEDSAVYLCASSPQGTEKLFFGSGTQLSVL.

V usage is TRBV6-6 and J usage is TRBJ2-7; D uncertain. Deletions cut 10 bases from V and 3 bases from J, with 13 bases between. Germline V gene data show CDR1 as MNHNY and CDR2 as SVGAGI (reference sequence). This CDR3 region has 12 residues. The CDR3 nucleotides are TGTGCCACTTCCCCTAGGAGCTACGAGCAGTACTTC. Translation gives CATSPRSYEQYF.

The rearrangement uses TRBV4-1 and TRBJ2-6, with 10 nucleotides matching TRBD1. The CDR3 sequence is 19 residues long. Trimming removed 0 bases from V and 0 bases from J; junction bases left unmatched: 5. Germline CDR1 reads MGHRA; CDR2 reads YSYEKL. CDR3 DNA: TGCGCCAGCAGCCAAGAGAGGACAGGGGGACACTCTGGGGCCAACGTCCTGACTTTC. Protein: CASSQERTGGHSGANVLTF.

This chain uses TRBV19 with TRBJ2-3, with 10 bases aligning to TRBD2. V lost 5 bases to trimming and J lost 2 bases; unmatched junction nucleotides: 7. The CDR3 covers 16 residues. Germline loops: CDR1 LNHDA, CDR2 SQIVND (reference sequence). CDR3 protein: CASSSSGGPLTDTQYF. The CDR3 region has the DNA TGTGCCAGTAGTTCTAGCGGGGGCCCGCTCACAGATACGCAGTATTTT. Drawing the rest from reference TRBV19 and TRBJ2-3, the complete variable domain is DGGITQSPKYLFRKEGQNVTLSCEQNLNHDAMYWYRQDPGQGLRLIYYSQIVNDFQKGDIAEGYSVSREKKESFPLTVTSAQKNPTAFYLCASSSSGGPLTDTQYFGPGTRLTVL.

The rearrangement links TRBV18 to TRBJ2-7; TRBD1 matches at 8 bases. This CDR3 region has 13 residues. The ends lost 3 bases at V and 6 bases at J; junction bases unmatched: 4. The germline V gene has CDR1 KGHSH and CDR2 LQKENI. The CDR3 region has the DNA TGTGCCAGCTCACCGACAGACAGGGGCGAGCAGTACTTC. This sequence encodes CASSPTDRGEQYF.

This chain uses TRBV19 with TRBJ1-3; D is unclear. Germline V gene data show CDR1 as LNHDA and CDR2 as SQIVND (reference sequence). CDR3 length: 13 amino acids. Trimming shortened V by 10 bases and J by 2 bases, and 12 bases separated the two germline ends. The CDR3 DNA is TGTGCCACCAGGACTTCGGCTGGAAACACCATATATTTT. Amino acids: CATRTSAGNTIYF.

V and J are TRBV27 and TRBJ1-4, with D possibly TRBD1 on 6 matching bases. CDR1 and CDR2 from the germline V gene are MNHEY and SMNVEV (reference sequence). Trimming left V 6 bases short and J 8 bases short, with 16 bases between. This CDR3 is built from 14 residues. In DNA form, the CDR3 reads TGTGCCAGCAGAGAACAGGGTCAGAAAGAAAAACTGTTTTTT. This codes for CASREQGQKEKLFF.